The 21 T cell receptor beta chains reported below all come from one sample, sequenced in a study of blood T cell repertoires in COVID-19. The assay was immunoSEQ multiplex PCR, and TCRdb's table has in-frame clones only and misses some. This repertoire shows approximately 200,000 clones, approximately 90% found once; its top ten account for roughly 1.7%. The sample was peripheral blood. These receptors came from a man in his 70s with acute or convalescent COVID-19.

The chain is built from TRBV18 and TRBJ2-2; tentative D call: TRBD2 (5 bases). Germline CDR1 KGHSH, CDR2 LQKENI. The CDR3 is 16 residues long. Trimming removed 2 bases at V and 5 bases at J, with 15 bases between. The CDR3 DNA reads TGTGCCAGCTCACCAAATTCCGGGGTGAGAACCGGGGAGCTGTTTTTT. Its translation is CASSPNSGVRTGELFF.

The chain joins TRBV7-2 to TRBJ2-5; 14 nucleotides line up with TRBD2. V trimming: 3 bases; J trimming: 4 bases; junction bases outside the gene matches: 4. The CDR3 covers 16 residues. Germline-derived CDR1 and CDR2 are SGHTA and FQGNSA. The CDR3 reads CASSLGLAGVRETQYF. The CDR3 DNA sequence: TGTGCCAGCAGCTTGGGACTAGCGGGAGTGCGAGAGACCCAGTACTTC.

The rearrangement uses TRBV7-7 and TRBJ2-2; 8 bases are a match to TRBD2. J gave up 0 bases and V 5 bases, and 2 bases lay outside the gene matches. Germline V gene lookup returns CDR1 SSHAT and CDR2 FNYEAQ (reference sequence). The length of the CDR3 is 15 residues. The CDR3 nucleotides are TGTGCCAGCAGCCCGGGGGGGACGAACACCGGGGAGCTGTTTTTT. This encodes CASSPGGTNTGELFF.

This chain connects TRBV18 to TRBJ2-3, with D tentatively TRBD1 (6 bases). In germline, CDR1 is KGHSH, CDR2 LQKENI. Trimming pared 6 bases from V and 2 bases from J, leaving 12 bases between. The CDR3 has 14 amino acids. CDR3 in DNA: TGTGCCAGCTCTGCGGACAGAAACACAGATACGCAGTATTTT. Protein product: CASSADRNTDTQYF.

This clone was detected once. V is TRBV21-1 and J is TRBJ2-2; TRBD2, the D gene given by the table, was not confirmed from the DNA. TRBV21-1 is shown as a pseudogene. There are 15 residues in the CDR3. The CDR3 bases are TGTGCCAGCAGCCCCCTAGGAGAGATTACCGGGGAGCTGTTTTTT. It specifies CASSPLGEITGELFF.

This clone was observed a few times. The rearrangement joins TRBV7-9 to TRBJ1-1; D is perhaps TRBD1 (6 bases). The V and J ends lost 1 base and 10 bases respectively, with 13 bases between them. The CDR3 spans 13 residues. Germline V gives CDR1 SEHNR, CDR2 FQNEAQ (reference sequence). CDR3 sequence: CASSLGQQGTAFF. CDR3 nucleotide sequence: TGTGCCAGCAGCTTAGGTCAACAGGGAACAGCTTTCTTT. The variable domain in full, with the rest retrieved from reference TRBV7-9 and TRBJ1-1, is DTGVSQNPRHKITKRGQNVTFRCDPISEHNRLYWYRQTLGQGPEFLTYFQNEAQLEKSRLLSDRFSAERPKGSFSTLEIQRTEQGDSAMYLCASSLGQQGTAFFGQGTRLTVV.

The V and J genes are TRBV6-5 and TRBJ1-2; D possibly corresponds to TRBD1 (5 bases). The V gene lost 6 bases and the J gene lost 6 bases, with 20 bases spanning the gap. Per the germline V gene, CDR1 is MNHEY and CDR2 is SVGAGI. This CDR3 spans 15 amino acids. CDR3 in amino acids: CASSPGGPPWDGYTF. The CDR3 DNA follows: TGTGCCAGCAGCCCGGGGGGTCCGCCGTGGGATGGCTACACCTTC.

The rearrangement uses TRBV19 and TRBJ2-1, with a possible D match to TRBD1 (6 bases). With 3 bases removed from V and 9 bases from J, the gap between germline ends came to 15 bases. There are 14 residues in the CDR3. The germline CDR1 and CDR2 sequences are LNHDA and SQIVND (reference sequence). This CDR3 reads CASSMPRNRAEQFF. Here the CDR3 DNA reads TGTGCCAGTAGTATGCCGCGGAACAGGGCTGAGCAGTTCTTC.

Written as DNA, the CDR3 is TGCAGCGTTGAGGGCAGTCCTCTCTATGGCTACACCTTC. Its protein product is CSVEGSPLYGYTF. The chain uses TRBV29-1 and TRBJ1-2; no clear D. Per the germline V gene, CDR1 is SQVTM and CDR2 is ANQGSEA. Deletions cut 3 bases from V and 4 bases from J, with 12 bases between. The CDR3 loop spans 13 amino acids. Variable domain in full (rest from reference TRBV29-1 and TRBJ1-2): SAVISQKPSRDICQRGTSLTIQCQVDSQVTMMFWYRQQPGQSLTLIATANQGSEATYESGFVIDKFPISRPNLTFSTLTVSNMSPEDSSIYLCSVEGSPLYGYTFGSGTRLTVV.

The chain couples TRBV14 to TRBJ1-1; D gene ambiguous. Germline V lookup: CDR1 SGHDN, CDR2 FVKESK. The CDR3 has 16 amino acids. The ends were cut back, 1 base at V and 5 bases at J, with 17 bases in the middle. The CDR3 nucleotides read TGTGCCAGCAGCCAAGCCCGCAGGTACCGGAATACTGAAGCTTTCTTT. This translates into CASSQARRYRNTEAFF.

The CDR3 reads CASSRKPGTNYGYTF. The CDR3, as DNA: TGTGCCAGCAGCCGAAAACCGGGAACTAACTATGGCTACACCTTC. The chain is built from TRBV5-5 and TRBJ1-2; D gene ambiguous. The V end lost 4 bases, the J end lost 0 bases, and 13 bases lay between the germline ends. The CDR3 is 15 residues long. Per germline, CDR1 SGHKS and CDR2 YYEKEE (reference sequence).

V and J are TRBV5-6 and TRBJ2-3; 8 bases are a match to TRBD2. The germline gives CDR1 SGHDT, CDR2 YYEEEE. This CDR3 spans 16 amino acids. V shed 0 bases and J 2 bases; nucleotides not matched to a gene: 5. CDR3 in DNA: TGTGCCAGCAGCTTGGCCACTAGCGGCTTCACAGATACGCAGTATTTT. The encoded protein is CASSLATSGFTDTQYF.

This chain links TRBV19 with TRBJ2-7; 10 bases match TRBD1. Germline-derived CDR1 and CDR2 are LNHDA and SQIVND (reference sequence). V was clipped by 10 bases and J by 6 bases; unmatched bases: 12. CDR3 length equals 14 residues. This CDR3 reads CATRGGTGASEQYF. CDR3 in DNA: TGTGCCACCCGAGGTGGGACAGGGGCTTCCGAGCAGTACTTC. Variable domain in full (rest from reference TRBV19 and TRBJ2-7): DGGITQSPKYLFRKEGQNVTLSCEQNLNHDAMYWYRQDPGQGLRLIYYSQIVNDFQKGDIAEGYSVSREKKESFPLTVTSAQKNPTAFYLCATRGGTGASEQYFGPGTRLTVT.

The chain employs TRBV3-1 (or the pseudogene TRBV3-2) and TRBJ1-3, with unresolved D. The CDR3 is made up of 15 amino acids. Germline assignment: CDR1 LGHDT and CDR2 YNNKEL (reference sequence). V was trimmed by 0 bases and J by 1 base, leaving 7 bases between them. CDR3 protein: CASSQDTVSGNTIYF. The DNA for the CDR3 is TGTGCCAGCAGCCAAGATACAGTATCTGGAAACACCATATATTTT.

In DNA, the CDR3 is TGTGCCAGTAGTATAGAGGCGGACGGGGAGCTGTTTTTT. Residues: CASSIEADGELFF. The chain joins TRBV19 to TRBJ2-2; D is uncertain. Per the germline V gene, CDR1 is LNHDA and CDR2 is SQIVND (reference sequence). Trimming shortened V by 0 bases and J by 7 bases, and 6 bases separated the two germline ends. The CDR3 length is 13 residues.

This chain uses TRBV5-6 with TRBJ1-5; tentatively, D is TRBD1 (6 bases). The V end lost 3 bases, the J end lost 1 base, and 11 bases lay between the germline ends. The CDR3 is 15 amino acids. The germline CDR1 and CDR2 sequences are SGHDT and YYEEEE. CDR3 DNA sequence: TGTGCCAGCAGCTCCGGGACACTGAGCAATCAGCCCCAGCATTTT. It yields the protein CASSSGTLSNQPQHF.

This rearrangement joins TRBV21-1 to TRBJ2-1; the D call TRBD2 from the table was never checked on the DNA. TRBV21-1 is a known pseudogene. This CDR3 is built from 16 residues. The CDR3 nucleotides are TGTGCCAGCAGCTCCCGGACTAGCGGGACCTACAATGAGCAGTTCTTC. Encoded protein: CASSSRTSGTYNEQFF.

Here the CDR3 reads CASSESLAVYNEQFF. The CDR3 bases are TGTGCCAGCAGTGAGTCTCTAGCGGTCTACAATGAGCAGTTCTTC. The rearrangement joins TRBV6-1 to TRBJ2-1; 7 bases line up with TRBD2. Germline V gene lookup returns CDR1 MNHNS and CDR2 SASEGT. The CDR3 runs to 15 residues. V was pared by 3 bases and J by 3 bases, with 5 bases of the junction left unmatched.

J is TRBJ2-7 and V is TRBV28; D is unclear. The CDR3 loop spans 14 amino acids. V was clipped by 1 base and J by 3 bases, with 10 bases between them. The germline V gene has CDR1 MDHEN and CDR2 SYDVKM. The DNA of the CDR3 is TGTGCCAGCAGTTTATCGAGGCGGAGCTACGAGCAGTACTTC. This sequence encodes CASSLSRRSYEQYF.

V and J are TRBV12-3 or TRBV12-4 and TRBJ2-2, with D uncertain. Deletions cut 5 bases from V and 7 bases from J, with 8 bases between. This CDR3 has 12 amino acids. CDR3 sequence (DNA): TGTGCCAGCAGTCACAGTCTCGGGGAGCTGTTTTTT. Residues: CASSHSLGELFF.

The V call is TRBV12-3 or TRBV12-4, the J call TRBJ2-1; D unclear. V lost 5 bases to trimming and J lost 6 bases, with 11 bases between them. CDR3 length: 13 amino acids. CDR3 amino acids: CASSILTANEQFF. DNA for the CDR3: TGTGCCAGCAGTATACTGACTGCCAATGAGCAGTTCTTC.